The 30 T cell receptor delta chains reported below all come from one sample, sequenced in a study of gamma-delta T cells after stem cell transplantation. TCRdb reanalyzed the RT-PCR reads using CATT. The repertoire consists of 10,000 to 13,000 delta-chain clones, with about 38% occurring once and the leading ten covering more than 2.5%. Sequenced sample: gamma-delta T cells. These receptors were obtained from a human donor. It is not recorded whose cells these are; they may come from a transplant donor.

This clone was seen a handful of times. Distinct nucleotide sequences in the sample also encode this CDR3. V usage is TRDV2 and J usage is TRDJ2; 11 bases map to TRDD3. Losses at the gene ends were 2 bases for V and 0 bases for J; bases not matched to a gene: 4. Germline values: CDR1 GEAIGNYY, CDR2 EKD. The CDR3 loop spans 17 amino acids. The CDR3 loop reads CACDKILGDTLTAQLFF. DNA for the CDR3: TGTGCCTGTGACAAAATACTGGGGGATACTTTGACAGCACAACTCTTCTTT.

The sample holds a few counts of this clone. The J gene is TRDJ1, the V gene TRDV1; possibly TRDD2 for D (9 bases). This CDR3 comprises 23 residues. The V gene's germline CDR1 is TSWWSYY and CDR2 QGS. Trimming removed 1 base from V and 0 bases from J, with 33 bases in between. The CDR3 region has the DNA TGTGCTCTTGGGGAACGGAATCCTTCCTACGGGGGAATCACACTGGGGGACACCGATAAACTCATCTTT. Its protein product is CALGERNPSYGGITLGDTDKLIF.

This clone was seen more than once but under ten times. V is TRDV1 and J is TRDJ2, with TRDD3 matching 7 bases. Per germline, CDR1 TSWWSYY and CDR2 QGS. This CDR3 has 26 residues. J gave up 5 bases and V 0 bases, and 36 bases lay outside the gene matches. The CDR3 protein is CALGELGCQGCNYSRWGTPRTAQLFF. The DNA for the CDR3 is TGTGCTCTTGGGGAACTAGGATGTCAGGGGTGCAACTATTCTCGGTGGGGGACGCCCCGCACAGCACAACTCTTCTTT.

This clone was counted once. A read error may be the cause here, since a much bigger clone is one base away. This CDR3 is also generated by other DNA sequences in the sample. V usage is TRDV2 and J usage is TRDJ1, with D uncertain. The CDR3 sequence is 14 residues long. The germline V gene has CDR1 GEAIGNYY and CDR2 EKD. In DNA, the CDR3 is TGTGCCTGTGACTCGAGGGTCAGCACCGATAAGCTCATCTTT. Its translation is CACDSRVSTDKLIF.

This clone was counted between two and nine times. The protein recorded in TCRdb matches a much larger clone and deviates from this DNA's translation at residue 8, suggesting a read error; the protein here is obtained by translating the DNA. CDR3 DNA sequence: TGTGCCTGTGACTCGGTACTGAGGGATAGCACCGATAAACTCATCTTT. Protein product: CACDSVLRDSTDKLIF. The chain carries TRDV2 and TRDJ1; perhaps TRDD3 as D (6 bases). The V gene lost 3 bases and the J gene lost 1 base, with 17 bases spanning the gap. The CDR3 covers 16 residues. Germline CDR1 GEAIGNYY, CDR2 EKD.

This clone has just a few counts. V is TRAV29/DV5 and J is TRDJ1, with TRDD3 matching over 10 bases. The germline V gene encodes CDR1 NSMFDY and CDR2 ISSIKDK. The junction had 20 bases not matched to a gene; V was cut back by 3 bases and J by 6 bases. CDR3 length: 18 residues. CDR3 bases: TGTGCAGCAACCGGTCCCCTACTGGGGGATCGGCGGGAGAATAAACTCATCTTT. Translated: CAATGPLLGDRRENKLIF. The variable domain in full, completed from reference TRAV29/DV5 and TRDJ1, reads DQQVKQNSPSLSVQEGRISILNCDYTNSMFDYFLWYKKYPAEGPTFLISISSIKDKNEDGRFTVFLNKSAKHLSLHIVPSQPGDSAVYFCAATGPLLGDRRENKLIFGKGTRVTVEP.

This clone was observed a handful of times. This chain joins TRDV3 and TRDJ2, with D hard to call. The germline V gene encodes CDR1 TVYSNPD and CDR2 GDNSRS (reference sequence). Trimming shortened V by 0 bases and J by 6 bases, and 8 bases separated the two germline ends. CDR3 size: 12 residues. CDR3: CAFSGEAAQLFF. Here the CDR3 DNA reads TGTGCCTTTAGTGGAGAGGCAGCACAACTCTTCTTT.

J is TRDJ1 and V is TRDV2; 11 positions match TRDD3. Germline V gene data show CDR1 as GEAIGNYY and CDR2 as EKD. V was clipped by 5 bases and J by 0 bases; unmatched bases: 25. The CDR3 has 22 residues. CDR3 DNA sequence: TGTGCCTGTGGCGCCAATTCTTCCTACGCTGGGGGATACCCGAGGTACACCGATAAACTCATCTTT. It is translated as CACGANSSYAGGYPRYTDKLIF.

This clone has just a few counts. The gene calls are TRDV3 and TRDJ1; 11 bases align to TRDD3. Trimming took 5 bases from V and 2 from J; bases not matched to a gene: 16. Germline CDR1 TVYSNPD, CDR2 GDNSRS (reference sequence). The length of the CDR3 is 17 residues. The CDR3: CAIDWGIRDCGTDKLIF. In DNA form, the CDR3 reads TGTGCCATCGATTGGGGGATACGCGATTGTGGGACCGATAAACTCATCTTT.

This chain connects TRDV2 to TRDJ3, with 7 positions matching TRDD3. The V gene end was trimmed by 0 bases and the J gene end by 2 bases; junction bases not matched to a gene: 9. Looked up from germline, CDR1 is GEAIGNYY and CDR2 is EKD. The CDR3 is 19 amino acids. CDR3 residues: CACDTAGDHTTWDTRQMFF. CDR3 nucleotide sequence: TGTGCCTGTGACACCGCGGGGGATCATACCACCTGGGACACCCGACAGATGTTTTTC.

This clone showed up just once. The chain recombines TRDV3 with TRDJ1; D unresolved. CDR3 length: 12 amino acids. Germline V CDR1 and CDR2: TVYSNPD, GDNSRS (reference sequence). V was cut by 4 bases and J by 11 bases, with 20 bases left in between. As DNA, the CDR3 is TGTGCCTCTCCGTCCCTCACCGATAGCCTCATCTTT. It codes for CASPSLTDSLIF.

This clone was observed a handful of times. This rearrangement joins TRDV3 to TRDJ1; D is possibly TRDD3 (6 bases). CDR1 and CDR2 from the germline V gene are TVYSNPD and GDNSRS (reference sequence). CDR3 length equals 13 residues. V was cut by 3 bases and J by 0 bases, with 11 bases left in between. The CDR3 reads CAFPRGYTDKLIF. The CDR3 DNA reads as TGTGCCTTCCCTCGGGGATACACCGATAAACTCATCTTT.

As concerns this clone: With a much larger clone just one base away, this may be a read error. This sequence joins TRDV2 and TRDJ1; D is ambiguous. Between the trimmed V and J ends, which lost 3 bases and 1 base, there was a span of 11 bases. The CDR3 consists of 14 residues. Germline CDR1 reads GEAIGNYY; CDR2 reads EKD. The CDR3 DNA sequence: TGTGCCTGTGACTCGAGGGGCAGCACCGATAAACTCATCTTT. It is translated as CACDSRGSTDKLIF.

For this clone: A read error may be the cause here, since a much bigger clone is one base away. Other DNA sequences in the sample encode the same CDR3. Here the CDR3 reads CACDPVLRRSYTDKLIF. The DNA of the CDR3 is TGTGCCTGTGACCCCGTCCTGCGGAGATCGTACACCGATAAACTCATCTTT. The chain employs TRDV2 and TRDJ1; D is unclear. V shed 3 bases and J shed 0 bases, with 19 bases lying between them. Germline V gives CDR1 GEAIGNYY, CDR2 EKD. This CDR3 is built from 17 residues.

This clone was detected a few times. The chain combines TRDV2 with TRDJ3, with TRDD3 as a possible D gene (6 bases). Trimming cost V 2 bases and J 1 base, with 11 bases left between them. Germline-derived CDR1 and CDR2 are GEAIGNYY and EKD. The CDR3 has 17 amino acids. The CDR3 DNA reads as TGTGCCTGTGACAAGGTAGGGATATCCTGGGACACCCGACAGATGTTTTTC. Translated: CACDKVGISWDTRQMFF.

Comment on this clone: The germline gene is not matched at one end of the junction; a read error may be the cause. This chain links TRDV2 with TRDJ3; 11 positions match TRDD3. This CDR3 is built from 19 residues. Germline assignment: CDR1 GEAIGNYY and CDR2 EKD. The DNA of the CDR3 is TGTGCCTGTGACAATACTGGGGGATATAGCTCCTGGGGCACCCGACAGATGTTTTTC. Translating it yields CACDNTGGYSSWGTRQMFF.

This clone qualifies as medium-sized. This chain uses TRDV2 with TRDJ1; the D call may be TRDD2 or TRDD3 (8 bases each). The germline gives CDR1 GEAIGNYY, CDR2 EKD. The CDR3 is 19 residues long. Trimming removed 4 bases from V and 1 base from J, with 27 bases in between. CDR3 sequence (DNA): TGTGCCTGTGATTCTTCCTACTGGGGGTCACAAAGGGGCACCGATAAACTCATCTTT. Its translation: CACDSSYWGSQRGTDKLIF.

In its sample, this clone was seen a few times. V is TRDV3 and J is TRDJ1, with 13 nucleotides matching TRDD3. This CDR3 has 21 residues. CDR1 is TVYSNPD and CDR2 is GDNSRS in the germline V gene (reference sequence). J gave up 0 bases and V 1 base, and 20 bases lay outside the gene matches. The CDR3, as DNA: TGTGCCTTTAATCATCCAGTCCTCTTACTGGGGGATACGGTTCACACCGATAAACTCATCTTT. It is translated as CAFNHPVLLLGDTVHTDKLIF.

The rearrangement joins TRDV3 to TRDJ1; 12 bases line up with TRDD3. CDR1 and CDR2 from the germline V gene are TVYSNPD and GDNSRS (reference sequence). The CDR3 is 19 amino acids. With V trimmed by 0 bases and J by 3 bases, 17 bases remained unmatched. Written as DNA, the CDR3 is TGTGCCTTTAGGTCCCACCCGTACTGGGGGATACATACCCCCGATAAACTCATCTTT. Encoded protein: CAFRSHPYWGIHTPDKLIF.

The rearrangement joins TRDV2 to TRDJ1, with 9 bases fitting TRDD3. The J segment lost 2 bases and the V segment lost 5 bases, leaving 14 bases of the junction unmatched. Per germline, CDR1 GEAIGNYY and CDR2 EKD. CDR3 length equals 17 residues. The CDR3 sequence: CACVMRLRGDTTDKLIF. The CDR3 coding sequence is TGTGCCTGTGTCATGCGGCTACGGGGGGATACAACCGATAAACTCATCTTT.

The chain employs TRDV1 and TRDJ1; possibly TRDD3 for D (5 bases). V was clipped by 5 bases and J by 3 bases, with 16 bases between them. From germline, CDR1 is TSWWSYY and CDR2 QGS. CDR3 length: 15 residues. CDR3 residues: CALGKGSPHADKLIF. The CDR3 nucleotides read TGTGCTCTTGGGAAGGGGAGTCCCCATGCCGATAAACTCATCTTT.

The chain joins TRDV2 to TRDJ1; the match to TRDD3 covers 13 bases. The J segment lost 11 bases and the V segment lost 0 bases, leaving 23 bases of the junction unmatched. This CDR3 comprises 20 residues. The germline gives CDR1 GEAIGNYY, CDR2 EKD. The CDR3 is CACDTADPYWGIRPLAGLIF. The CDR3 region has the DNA TGTGCCTGTGACACCGCGGACCCTTACTGGGGGATACGGCCCCTAGCGGGCCTCATCTTT.

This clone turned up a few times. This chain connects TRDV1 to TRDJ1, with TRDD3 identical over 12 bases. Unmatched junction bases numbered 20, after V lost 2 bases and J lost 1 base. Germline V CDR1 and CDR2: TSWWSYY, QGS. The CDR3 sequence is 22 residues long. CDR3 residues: CALGENPGELGDTTLCTDKLIF. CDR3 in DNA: TGTGCTCTTGGGGAAAACCCGGGGGAACTGGGGGATACAACCCTTTGCACCGATAAACTCATCTTT.

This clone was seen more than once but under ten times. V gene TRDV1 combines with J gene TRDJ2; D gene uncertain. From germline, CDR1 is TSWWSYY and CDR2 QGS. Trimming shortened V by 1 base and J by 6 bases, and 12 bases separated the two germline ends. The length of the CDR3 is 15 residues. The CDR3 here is CALGERVGLSAQLFF. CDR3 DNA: TGTGCTCTTGGGGAACGGGTCGGCCTTTCAGCACAACTCTTCTTT.

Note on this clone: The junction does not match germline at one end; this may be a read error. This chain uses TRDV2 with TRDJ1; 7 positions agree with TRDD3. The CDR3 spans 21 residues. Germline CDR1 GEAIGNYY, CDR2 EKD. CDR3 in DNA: TGTGCCTGTGATCCTCGGCCTCCCGCCCCGTACTGGGGTATAGGGACCGCTAAACTCATCTTT. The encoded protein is CACDPRPPAPYWGIGTAKLIF.

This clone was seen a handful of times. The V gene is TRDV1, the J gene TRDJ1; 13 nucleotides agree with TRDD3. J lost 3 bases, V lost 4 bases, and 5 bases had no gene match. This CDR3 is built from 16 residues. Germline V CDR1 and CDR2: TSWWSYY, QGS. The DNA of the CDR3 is TGTGCTCTTGGGGTTACTGGGGGATACGGGGCCGATAAACTCATCTTT. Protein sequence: CALGVTGGYGADKLIF.

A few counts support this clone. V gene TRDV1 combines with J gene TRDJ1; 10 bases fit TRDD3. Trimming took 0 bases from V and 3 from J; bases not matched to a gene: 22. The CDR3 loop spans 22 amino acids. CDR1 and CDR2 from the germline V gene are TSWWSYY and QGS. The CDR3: CALGELLPSTVLGDLGPDKLIF. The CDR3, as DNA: TGTGCTCTTGGGGAACTACTTCCTTCAACCGTACTGGGGGATCTTGGACCCGATAAACTCATCTTT.

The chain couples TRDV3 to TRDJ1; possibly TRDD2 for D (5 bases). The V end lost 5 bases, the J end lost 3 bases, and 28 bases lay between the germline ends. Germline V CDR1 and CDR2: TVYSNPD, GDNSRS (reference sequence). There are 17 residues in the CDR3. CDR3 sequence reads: CARNSHESSPGADKLIF. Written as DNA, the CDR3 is TGTGCCAGGAATTCCCACGAGTCTTCCCCTGGCGCCGATAAACTCATCTTT.

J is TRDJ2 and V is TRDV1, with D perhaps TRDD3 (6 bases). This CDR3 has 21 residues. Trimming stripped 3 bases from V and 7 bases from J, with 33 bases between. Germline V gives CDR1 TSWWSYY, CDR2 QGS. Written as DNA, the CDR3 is TGTGCTCTTGGGGACCCGTCTACGGGAGGGGGCTGGGGATCCCCGGTAGCACAACTCTTCTTT. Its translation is CALGDPSTGGGWGSPVAQLFF.

The CDR3 bases are TGTGCTCTTGGGTCAAGTTGGGTCGACACCGATAAACTCATCTTT. It specifies CALGSSWVDTDKLIF. This chain uses TRDV1 with TRDJ1, with D uncertain. Germline CDR1 TSWWSYY, CDR2 QGS. CDR3 length equals 15 residues. Trimming cost V 5 bases and J 0 bases, with 13 bases left between them.